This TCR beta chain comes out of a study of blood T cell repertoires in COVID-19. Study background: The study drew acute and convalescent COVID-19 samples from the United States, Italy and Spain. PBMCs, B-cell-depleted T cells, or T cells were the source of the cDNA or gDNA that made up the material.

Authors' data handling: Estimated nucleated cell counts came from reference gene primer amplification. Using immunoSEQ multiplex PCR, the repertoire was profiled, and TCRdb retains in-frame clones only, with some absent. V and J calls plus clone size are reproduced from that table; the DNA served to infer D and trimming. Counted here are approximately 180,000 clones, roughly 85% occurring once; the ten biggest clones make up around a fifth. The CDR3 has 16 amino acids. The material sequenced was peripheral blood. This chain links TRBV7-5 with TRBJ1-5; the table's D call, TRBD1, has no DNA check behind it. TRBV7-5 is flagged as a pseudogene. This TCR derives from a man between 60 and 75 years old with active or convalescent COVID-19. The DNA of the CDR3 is TGTGCCAGAAGCAAGTGGACAGGGGATAGCAATCAGCCCCAGCATTTT. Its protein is CARSKWTGDSNQPQHF.